Below, 17 T cell receptor beta chains from the same sample are listed, as sequenced in a study of Graves' ophthalmopathy and Graves' hyperthyroidism (dated by TCRdb to between 2017 and 2018). The instrument given in TCRdb is Illumina HiSeq 2000. TCR beta CDR3 regions were amplified from RNA transcripts for repertoire sequencing. The first round of RT-PCR was done with HTBI primers and the Qiagen OneStep RT-PCR kit, and was followed by a second round of multiplex PCR, then size selection and purification. Using fastp at Q25 and MiXCR, TCRdb reprocessed the public reads and kept productive beta chains. Rows with a matching CDR3 protein are joined into one entry that keeps the most common DNA and genes. The table for this sample lists about 210,000 distinct CDR3 sequences; over 25% of them were counted only once. Around 10% of the sample is taken by the ten largest. What was sequenced was peripheral blood. These receptors all come from a man in his fifties or sixties with Graves' ophthalmopathy. Donor details come from another sample of the same person, matched by shared clones.

This chain uses TRBV6-2 or TRBV6-3 with TRBJ2-7; 13 nucleotides agree with TRBD2. From germline, CDR1 is MNHEY and CDR2 SVGEGT. This CDR3 contains 18 residues. Trimming at V came to 2 bases and at J to 6 bases, leaving 13 bases not matched to a gene. CDR3 coding DNA: TGTGCCAGCAGTTACATGACGTCCGGGACTAGCGGGATCCGCGAGCAGTACTTC. It translates to CASSYMTSGTSGIREQYF.

The genes are TRBV6-1 and TRBJ2-5, with no clear D. This CDR3 spans 14 amino acids. Germline lookup yields CDR1 MNHNS and CDR2 SASEGT. V was cut by 5 bases and J by 2 bases, with 12 bases left in between. CDR3 DNA sequence: TGTGCCAGCAGTATGCCAGACGAACAAGAGACCCAGTACTTC. Its translation is CASSMPDEQETQYF.

This clonotype occurred many times. This sequence joins TRBV7-9 and TRBJ2-5; 9 nucleotides line up with TRBD1. Germline values: CDR1 SEHNR, CDR2 FQNEAQ (reference sequence). The length of the CDR3 is 16 residues. Trimming removed 2 bases from V and 4 bases from J; junction bases left unmatched: 8. The CDR3 nucleotides read TGTGCCAGCAGCTTACCGGGACAGGGTGATAGAGAGACCCAGTACTTC. Its protein product is CASSLPGQGDRETQYF.

This clonotype was picked up many times. The chain's CDR3 is CATSRGAVQETQYF. The CDR3 nucleotides read TGTGCCACCAGCAGAGGGGCAGTTCAAGAGACCCAGTACTTC. The chain has TRBV15 and TRBJ2-5; no definite D call. CDR1 is LNHNV, CDR2 YYDKDF, per germline (reference sequence). Trimming pared 1 base from V and 2 bases from J, leaving 8 bases between. The CDR3 is 14 amino acids.

In this sample, this clonotype turned up many times. CDR3 sequence (DNA): TGTGCCAGCAGCTCTGACCGGGGGCCCAAGTCACCCCTCCACTTT. Encoded protein: CASSSDRGPKSPLHF. The chain carries TRBV2 and TRBJ1-6, with D tentatively TRBD1 (6 bases). The CDR3 runs to 15 residues. Trimming shortened V by 6 bases and J by 10 bases, and 19 bases separated the two germline ends. The germline CDR1 and CDR2 sequences are SNHLY and FYNNEI.

This clonotype was observed many times. The V and J genes are TRBV28 and TRBJ2-5; D is undetermined. Germline V CDR1 and CDR2: MDHEN, SYDVKM. CDR3 length: 13 residues. The V end lost 5 bases, the J end lost 5 bases, and 12 bases lay between the germline ends. CDR3 nucleotide sequence: TGTGCCAGCAGTCTTGGTGGGTGGGAGACCCAGTACTTC. Amino acids: CASSLGGWETQYF.

This sequence joins TRBV12-3 or TRBV12-4 and TRBJ1-1; 8 bases fit TRBD1. The CDR3 has 12 residues. V gave up 7 bases and J gave up 9 bases; unmatched junction bases: 7. The CDR3, as DNA: TGTGCCAGCACCGTTGGACAGGGCAAAGCTTTCTTT. Translating it yields CASTVGQGKAFF.

There are many counts of this clonotype. CDR3 sequence: CASSPRGEETQYF. The CDR3 DNA sequence: TGTGCCAGCTCACCACGGGGGGAAGAGACCCAGTACTTC. V usage is TRBV18 and J usage is TRBJ2-5; TRBD2 is a possible D gene (6 bases). CDR1 and CDR2 from the germline V gene are KGHSH and LQKENI. With 1 base removed from V and 3 bases from J, the gap between germline ends came to 6 bases. The CDR3 runs to 13 residues.

DNA for the CDR3: TGTGCCAGCAGTGAAATTCGAGGGAGACAGGGCGACTATGGCTACACCTTC. The encoded protein is CASSEIRGRQGDYGYTF. The V call is TRBV6-1, the J call TRBJ1-2; 7 nucleotides agree with TRBD1. Germline lookup yields CDR1 MNHNS and CDR2 SASEGT. This CDR3 contains 17 residues. With 2 bases clipped from V and 3 bases from J, the junction kept 12 bases outside the gene matches.

This chain links TRBV6-2 or TRBV6-3 with TRBJ1-1, with 7 bases that match TRBD1. This CDR3 is built from 14 residues. Trimming removed 7 bases from V and 5 bases from J; junction bases left unmatched: 10. CDR1 and CDR2 (germline): MNHEY, SVGEGT. The CDR3 spells CASTPGQELTEAFF. CDR3 coding DNA: TGTGCCAGCACCCCCGGACAGGAGTTAACTGAAGCTTTCTTT.

This clonotype was found many times. The chain has TRBV6-2 or TRBV6-3 and TRBJ2-7; TRBD2 aligns across 10 bases. V lost 7 bases, J lost 3 bases, and 6 bases stayed unmatched. This CDR3 comprises 14 residues. Germline V gives CDR1 MNHEY, CDR2 SVGEGT. The CDR3 coding sequence is TGTGCCAGCAACCTAGCGGGAGAGGGCTACGAGCAGTACTTC. Translating gives CASNLAGEGYEQYF.

This clonotype was detected ten times or more. This rearrangement joins TRBV7-9 to TRBJ1-1; D gene unclear. V was cut by 8 bases and J by 4 bases, with 11 bases left in between. Germline V gives CDR1 SEHNR, CDR2 FQNEAQ (reference sequence). This CDR3 contains 12 residues. Here the CDR3 DNA reads TGTGCCAGCGTGCTAGGTACCACTGAAGCTTTCTTT. This translates into CASVLGTTEAFF.

At least ten counts were recorded for this clonotype. The chain combines TRBV7-2 with TRBJ1-2; 8 bases are shared with TRBD1. Per the germline V gene, CDR1 is SGHTA and CDR2 is FQGNSA. This CDR3 comprises 14 residues. Trimming took 5 bases from V and 8 from J; bases not matched to a gene: 10. CDR3 residues: CASSALLQGGGYTF. The CDR3 DNA reads TGTGCCAGCAGCGCCCTACTACAGGGGGGAGGCTACACCTTC.

This clonotype came up many times. The chain combines TRBV7-9 with TRBJ2-5, with D unresolved. Germline loops: CDR1 SEHNR, CDR2 FQNEAQ (reference sequence). The CDR3 has 13 amino acids. V lost 1 base and J lost 5, with 8 bases in between. CDR3 in amino acids: CASSLVGKETQYF. CDR3 DNA: TGTGCCAGCAGCTTAGTAGGGAAGGAGACCCAGTACTTC.

This clonotype was recorded many times. The chain recombines TRBV29-1 with TRBJ2-2; a possible D gene is TRBD2 (6 bases). CDR3 length: 13 residues. The germline V gene encodes CDR1 SQVTM and CDR2 ANQGSEA. Trimming stripped 0 bases from V and 6 bases from J, with 8 bases between. The CDR3 loop is CSVEERGPGELFF. The CDR3 DNA reads TGCAGCGTTGAAGAGCGGGGCCCCGGGGAGCTGTTTTTT.

This clonotype was picked up many times. The chain recombines TRBV12-3 or TRBV12-4 with TRBJ1-5; weak D call: TRBD1 (5 bases). V was cut by 5 bases and J by 5 bases, with 10 bases left in between. The CDR3 has 13 residues. CDR3 region: CASSPGGDQPQHF. The DNA of the CDR3 is TGTGCCAGCAGTCCCGGGGGGGATCAGCCCCAGCATTTT.

This clonotype was seen repeatedly, ten times or more. The chain has TRBV12-3 or TRBV12-4 and TRBJ1-2; 8 bases are a match to TRBD1. This CDR3 has 14 residues. Unmatched junction bases numbered 8, after V lost 4 bases and J lost 7 bases. The DNA for the CDR3 is TGTGCCAGCAGTTCGGACAGGGAATTGGGTGGCTACACCTTC. Its protein is CASSSDRELGGYTF.